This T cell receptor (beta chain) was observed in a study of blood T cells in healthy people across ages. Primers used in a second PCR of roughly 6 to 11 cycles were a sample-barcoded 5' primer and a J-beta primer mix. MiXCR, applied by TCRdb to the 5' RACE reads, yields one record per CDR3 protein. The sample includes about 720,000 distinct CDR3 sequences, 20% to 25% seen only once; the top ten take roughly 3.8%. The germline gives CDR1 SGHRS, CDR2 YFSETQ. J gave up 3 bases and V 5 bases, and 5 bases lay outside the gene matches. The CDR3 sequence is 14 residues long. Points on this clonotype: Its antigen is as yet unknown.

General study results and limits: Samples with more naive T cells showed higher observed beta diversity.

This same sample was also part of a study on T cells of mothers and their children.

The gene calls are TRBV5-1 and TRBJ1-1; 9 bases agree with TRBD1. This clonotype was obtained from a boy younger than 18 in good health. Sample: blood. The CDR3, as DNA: TGCGCCAGCAGACGGACAGGGGAAGACACTGAAGCTTTCTTT. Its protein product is CASRRTGEDTEAFF.